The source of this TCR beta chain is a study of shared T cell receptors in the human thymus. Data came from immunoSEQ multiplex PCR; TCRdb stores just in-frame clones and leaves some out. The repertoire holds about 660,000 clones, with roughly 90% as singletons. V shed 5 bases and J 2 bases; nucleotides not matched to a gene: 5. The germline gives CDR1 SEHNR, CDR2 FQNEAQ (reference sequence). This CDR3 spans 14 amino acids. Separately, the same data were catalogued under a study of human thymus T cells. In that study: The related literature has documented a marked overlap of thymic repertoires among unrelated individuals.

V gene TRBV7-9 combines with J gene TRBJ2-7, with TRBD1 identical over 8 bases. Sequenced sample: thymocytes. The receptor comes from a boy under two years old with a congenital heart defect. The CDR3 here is CASSRTGTPYEQYF. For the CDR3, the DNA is TGTGCCAGCAGCCGGACAGGGACCCCCTACGAGCAGTACTTC.